This T cell receptor (beta chain) was profiled in a study of T cell responses to AZD1222 COVID-19 vaccine. General study results and limits: Among the donors, most were white British and more were female, and clonal diversity was possibly underestimated. Repertoires were obtained solely post-peak T cell response. Only a handful of AZD1222 recipients, several in all, had baseline seropositivity.

For this clone: What it binds is not known.

The germline V gene has CDR1 SEHNR and CDR2 FQNEAQ (reference sequence). V lost 5 bases to trimming and J lost 0 bases, with 5 bases between them. This CDR3 region has 12 residues. Using immunoSEQ multiplex PCR, the repertoire was profiled, and TCRdb retains in-frame clones only, with some absent. Found here are around 99,000 clones, roughly nine tenths of them singletons; the top ten hold 10% to 15%. The gene calls are TRBV7-9 and TRBJ2-7; unclear D gene. The receptor was isolated from an adult in good health. This specimen consisted of peripheral blood, obtained on day 0 of AZD1222 vaccination. The CDR3 nucleotides are TGTGCCAGCAGCCTCTACTCCTACGAGCAGTACTTC. It encodes CASSLYSYEQYF.